This T cell receptor beta chain came from a study of metastatic and nonmetastatic thyroid tumors. Background on the study: Thyroid patients, malignant and benign, had repertoires compared across blood and tumor or nodule tissue.

Authors' methods: The study built a papillary thyroid cancer distant-metastasis classifier from CDR3 differences across clinicopathological groups. TCRdb called clones again from the PCR reads with MiXCR. The V and J calls shown here were made by TCRdb, not taken from the authors' results. The profile shows 50,000 or so clones, approximately 24% of them singletons. This CDR3 region has 14 residues. Trimming shortened V by 4 bases and J by 2 bases, and 13 bases separated the two germline ends. CDR1 is GTSNPN and CDR2 is SVGIG in the germline V gene (reference sequence). Whole-study findings and limits: According to reports, the diversity of TCR beta was significantly higher in malignant thyroid tumors than in benign nodules, and this held in both blood and tumor samples.

Patients had received no treatment of any kind before thyroid surgery. At least ten counts were recorded for this clone. No antigen is known for it. The sequencing sample was made of blood. This chain uses TRBV30 with TRBJ2-3; D might be TRBD2 (5 bases). The clonotype originates from a male donor with papillary thyroid cancer or a benign thyroid nodule (not recorded which). Some clones in this sample may be carry-over from other donors' samples. CDR3 nucleotide sequence: TGTGCCTGGAACCGGGGAGAAGACACAGATACGCAGTATTTT. Its protein product is CAWNRGEDTDTQYF.